This TCR beta chain was sequenced in a study of cytomegalovirus exposure and HLA in healthy donors (dated by TCRdb to between 2016 and 2019). Regarding the study in general: An earlier analysis of approximately 640 of the donors reported 250 to 300 Gb of sequence data and 117 million unique TCR beta sequences from about 180 million T cells. The number of typed donors differed by locus: about 620-630 for A, B, C, DRB1 and DQB1; 522 for DQA1; over 600 for DPA1; and roughly 470 for DPB1. Alongside the repertoire data, information on donor age, sex, ethnicity and CMV serostatus was compiled. To study patterns of TCR occurrence, a later analysis re-analyzed previously published TCR beta repertoires from 666 donors and added high-resolution HLA genotyping. In addition to the first cohort of 666 subjects, a separate validation cohort of 120 different subjects was used. The T cell repertoires of 666 subjects were profiled by immunosequencing and related to cytomegalovirus serostatus. Because of strong linkage in the cohort, roughly five DR-DQ haplotypes were treated as single units for association and clustering. To predict cytomegalovirus infection status, the study brought together high-throughput TCR immunosequencing, statistical association of individual TCRs with disease status, and machine learning. Of the 398 genotyped donors, over 70% fell in the genetic ancestry cluster associated with self-reported Caucasian donors. An early release covering approximately 600 HLA-typed donors comprised around 300 gigabases of sequencing data and around 85 million unique TCR sequences. To decide whether each TCR beta V gene segment behaved as functional or pseudogenic, an earlier analysis of over 500 of the donors relied on high-throughput TCR beta sequencing. On average, roughly 200,000 unique TCR beta nucleotide sequences were sequenced per donor among a few hundred genotyped donors of the cohort, with about 19% of those sequences being non-productive. Every repertoire in the discovery cohort had been generated on one and the same sequencing platform. A later genetic analysis used genome-wide SNP genotypes for about three fifths of the 666 donors, treating that subset as a discovery cohort. The study aimed to test whether signatures of past pathogen exposure could be identified by cataloging public T cell receptors. Both class I and class II loci were covered by HLA typing, at four-digit resolution. Rather than drawing on any new phenotypic data, the later analysis identified candidate immune exposures from TCR beta sequences and the way those sequences occurred across donors.

A remark on this clone: Its antigen has not been determined. No quality values exist for individual bases; no much larger clone is one base distant.

The CDR3 goes from the cysteine to the phenylalanine over 17 residues. Here the CDR3 DNA is all that survives: 51 bases in frame from base 1. The CDR1 and CDR2 encoded by the germline V gene are SNHLY and FYNNEI. V is clipped by 3 bases and J by 0 bases, and the sequence between their germline boundaries is 15 bases long. Library preparation was by the immunoSEQ multiplex PCR assay. For the multiplex PCR, a mixture combining 60 forward primers for TCR Vbeta segments and 13 reverse primers for TCR Jbeta segments was used. The CDR3 region of rearranged TCR beta genes was amplified from genomic DNA by a multiplex PCR assay. On the Illumina HiSeq System, the amplified TCR beta libraries were sequenced as 87-base-pair reads. On the study's bioinformatics: Across the 500 to 750 repertoires, a later analysis counted tens of millions of unique TCR beta chains, around 11 million of which were shared by at least two donors. Raw reads were error-corrected and collapsed into unique sequences with a nearest-neighbor algorithm that merged closely related sequences to remove PCR and sequencing errors. To assign V, D and J gene segments, CDR3 sequences were aligned to IMGT reference sequences. For a sequence to be retained, a match of at least six nucleotides to both a V gene segment and a J gene segment was required. Rearrangements were classified as productive when the CDR3 lacked stop codons and remained in frame with V and J, and all other rearrangements were classified as non-productive. Following IMGT convention, CDR3 was defined as the stretch from the second conserved V-encoded cysteine up to the conserved J-encoded phenylalanine. The earlier analysis of 500 to 750 of the donors excluded any sequence lacking an unambiguous match to a single V gene segment. In an earlier analysis of approximately 500 of the donors, a V segment was called functional when productive rearrangements were above 56.7%, and segregating when the standard deviation between donors exceeded 5%. A statistical classification framework was developed to diagnose cytomegalovirus status using the catalog of TCR beta chain sequences. In a later analysis, TCR nucleotide sequences were compared against IMGT/GENE-DB human TR gene sequences so that V and J genes could be assigned. Using the TCRdist pipeline, a later analysis assigned CDR3 sequences along with most-parsimonious VDJ recombination scenarios. A later analysis defined each TCR beta chain by its CDR3 amino acid sequence plus V-gene family, and excluded reads lacking a unique V-gene family. In a later analysis, several hundred highly shared, low-generation-probability nucleotide sequences were removed to address suspected cross-contamination and a sequencing artifact. A later analysis calculated a clonal expansion index for each public chain from normalized within-repertoire ranks of inferred template counts. In a later analysis, generation probabilities were computed with a VDJ recombination model fitted to out-of-frame rearrangements, and the resulting probabilities were checked against IGoR. A later analysis scored TCR-TCR, TCR-HLA and TCR-CMV co-occurrence with hypergeometric tests, applying a repertoire-size bias correction to TCR pairs. A later analysis estimated false discovery rates by permuting HLA or CMV assignments 20 times. In a later analysis, co-occurring TCRs were grouped with DBSCAN, and TCRdist sequence similarity was added when clustering was performed within HLA-allele-positive subsets. Repertoires with fewer than 30,000 or more than 120,000 public chains, plus five repertoires with anomalous nucleotide sharing, were excluded from co-occurrence clustering. TCRdb stores this immuneACCESS table with in-frame sequences only. Part of the clones is absent; in the studies checked, under half of the shortfall reflects unresolved V genes, and no reason is known for the rest. The V and J calls and clone size are taken from that table; D and trimming were inferred from the DNA. The sample records about 170,000 clones, 70% to 85% of which are singletons. Jointly, the top ten make up under 3% of the sample.

The cohort comprised approximately 700 healthy bone marrow donors. All cohort members were sampled while nominally healthy, although unrecorded immune exposures were likely present. CMV serostatus was recorded as positive for about 300 and negative for 352 of the 666 cohort members, whereas no CMV serostatus was recorded for the donor in question. A peripheral blood sample was collected from each donor, and TCR beta sequencing was performed on peripheral blood mononuclear cells. Genomic DNA was extracted from the blood cell samples with the Qiagen DNeasy Blood Extraction Kit. What the work shows at the level of the full study, not this receptor alone: Linkage disequilibrium might explain the correlated functional status among segregating V segments, but an unknown experimental factor could not be excluded. A further reported finding was that TCR beta sequences accurately predicted the HLA-A and HLA-B alleles for most subjects in the first cohort. In a later analysis, several top co-occurrence clusters were reported to appear linked to parvovirus B19, influenza, CMV and Epstein-Barr virus. The 87-base-pair reads could not distinguish some IMGT-functional V segments, including TRBV6-2 and TRBV6-3, so those segments were excluded. In a later analysis, some 18,000 TCR beta sequences were associated with specific HLA alleles at a false discovery rate of 0.05. Compared with equally common non-associated chains, HLA-associated TCR beta chains in a later analysis were more clonally expanded and had lower generation probabilities. The classifier was reported to diagnose cytomegalovirus status with high specificity and sensitivity in both the original and validation cohorts. About 15 rarely observed V segments, including chromosome 9 orphons, were excluded from the earlier analysis of 550 to 700 of the donors because counts were too low. A later analysis found that most CMV-associated TCR beta chains appeared HLA-restricted, with HLA associations seemingly driven largely by CMV exposure. According to a later genetic analysis, donors in an Asian-associated ancestry cluster had fewer N-insertions in productive TCRs than the roughly 700-donor mean. When HLA alleles, especially DR and DQ, strongly co-occurred, TCR associations were difficult to assign to individual alleles. Most TCR sequences were seen in very few donors, while some public TCRs were found in many individuals. The sequencing pipeline was judged likely to have produced a cluster of highly shared sequence variants as a technical artifact. An earlier analysis of around 540 of the donors showed that most TCR beta V segments appeared in productive rearrangements either about 90% or about 30% of the time, which broadly matched IMGT annotations. In a later analysis, the rate of TCR association differed among HLA loci, with DRB1 alleles having the most associated TCRs and HLA-C alleles having the fewest. A total of 150 to 200 TCR beta chains were listed by the study as associated with cytomegalovirus. Immune exposure information for the cohort was limited to CMV serostatus. A later genetic analysis associated a missense DCLRE1C variant with V-gene and J-gene trimming of TCR beta chains, and an independent cohort replicated the association. It was suggested by the authors that the approach could potentially be generalized to other disease states and immunological phenotypes. This cohort had only TCR beta chains sequenced, and the lack of alpha or paired-chain data limited which features could be detected. Because some donors lacked HLA typing at each locus, the association tests relied only on the typed subset. Three of the identified cytomegalovirus-associated TCR beta chains were confirmed in vitro to be specific for cytomegalovirus antigens. Sequencing depth was assumed to be roughly uniform across donors in the presence/absence analyses, though that assumption may not hold.

The receptor comes from a human donor in good health. Sequenced input: PBMCs. The chain was built from TRBV2 and TRBJ1-5; the D region possibly corresponds to TRBD1 (5 bases align). The DNA sequence follows: TGTGCCAGCAGTGATGGCCCCATCACAGGTAGCAATCAGCCCCAGCATTTT. This codes for CASSDGPITGSNQPQHF.